These 11 T cell receptor beta chains came from one sample sequenced in a study of blood T cell repertoires in COVID-19. TCRdb's copy holds only in-frame clones and misses some; the assay was immunoSEQ multiplex PCR. The table includes 150,000 to 200,000 clones, around 77% detected once. Sequenced material: peripheral blood. The receptors stem from a man between 60 and 75 years old with active or convalescent COVID-19.

This clone was found once. V is TRBV2 and J is TRBJ1-5; D unclear. V was cut by 4 bases and J by 3 bases, with 13 bases left in between. In germline, CDR1 is SNHLY, CDR2 FYNNEI. This CDR3 contains 15 residues. The CDR3 bases are TGTGCCAGCAGTGCGGGTGTGAACTCCAATCAGCCCCAGCATTTT. Translated: CASSAGVNSNQPQHF.

This clone occurred many times. The V and J genes are TRBV6-2 or TRBV6-3 and TRBJ2-1; TRBD1 might be the D (7 bases). The germline V gene has CDR1 MNHEY and CDR2 SVGEGT. The CDR3 covers 14 residues. The V and J ends lost 2 bases and 7 bases respectively, with 12 bases between them. CDR3 sequence reads: CASSYGQGGNEQFF. As DNA, the CDR3 is TGTGCCAGCAGTTACGGGCAGGGGGGAAATGAGCAGTTCTTC.

The V and J genes are TRBV2 and TRBJ1-6, with TRBD1 as a possible D gene (5 bases). Germline CDR1 reads SNHLY; CDR2 reads FYNNEI. V lost 3 bases, J lost 7 bases, and 7 bases lay in between. The CDR3 is 13 amino acids. The CDR3 sequence is CASSEPGNSPLHF. In DNA, the CDR3 is TGTGCCAGCAGTGAGCCAGGGAATTCACCCCTCCACTTT.

The genes are TRBV4-3 and TRBJ2-1; TRBD1 is a possible D gene (6 bases). The CDR3 spans 18 residues. CDR1 and CDR2 from the germline V gene are LGHNA and YSLEER. Trimming cost V 0 bases and J 1 base, with 16 bases left between them. The CDR3 DNA sequence: TGCGCCAGCAGCCAAGATTCTGGGGCAGGGGTGTCCTACAATGAGCAGTTCTTC. Its translation is CASSQDSGAGVSYNEQFF.

The chain recombines TRBV7-9 with TRBJ2-1; the D gene is possibly TRBD2 (5 bases). Deletions cut 0 bases from V and 0 bases from J, with 6 bases between. The CDR3 totals 15 residues. The germline CDR1 and CDR2 sequences are SEHNR and FQNEAQ (reference sequence). CDR3 protein: CASSLAGSSYNEQFF. The CDR3 coding sequence is TGTGCCAGCAGCTTAGCGGGGAGCTCCTACAATGAGCAGTTCTTC.

The V and J genes are TRBV29-1 and TRBJ1-2; no reliable D call. The CDR3 contains 13 residues. Trimming took off 6 bases at V and 4 bases at J, with 15 bases between the two ends. Germline CDR1 reads SQVTM; CDR2 reads ANQGSEA. CDR3 coding DNA: TGCAGCGTCACCCTTCCGTCCGGCTATGGCTACACCTTC. This sequence encodes CSVTLPSGYGYTF.

This clone was seen more than once but under ten times. V and J are TRBV20-1 and TRBJ1-2; the match to TRBD1 covers 7 bases. CDR1 is DFQATT, CDR2 SNEGSKA, per germline (reference sequence). V trimming: 3 bases; J trimming: 5 bases; junction bases outside the gene matches: 9. This CDR3 has 14 residues. CDR3 DNA sequence: TGCAGTGCTAGTCGTTCCGGGACAGTATATGGCTACACCTTC. Translated, it gives CSASRSGTVYGYTF.

The chain has TRBV3-1 (or the pseudogene TRBV3-2) and TRBJ2-7; a possible D gene is TRBD2 (7 bases). Trimming took off 5 bases at V and 8 bases at J, with 22 bases between the two ends. The germline CDR1 and CDR2 sequences are LGHDT and YNNKEL (reference sequence). The length of the CDR3 is 15 residues. The CDR3 DNA is TGTGCCAGCAGCTTGAGGGGGGGACCGTCGCGTAAGCAGTACTTC. Protein: CASSLRGGPSRKQYF.

In nucleotides, the CDR3 is TGTGCCAGCAGCCACGGACAGGGTGGAGGACAGCCCCAGCATTTT. Translating it yields CASSHGQGGGQPQHF. The rearrangement joins TRBV3-1 (or the pseudogene TRBV3-2) to TRBJ1-5; TRBD1 aligns across 8 bases. V gave up 3 bases and J gave up 7 bases; unmatched junction bases: 8. This CDR3 comprises 15 residues. CDR1 LGHDT and CDR2 YNNKEL come from the germline V gene (reference sequence).

CDR3 in amino acids: CSVEEGAPYEQYF. CDR3 sequence (DNA): TGCAGCGTTGAAGAGGGAGCCCCCTACGAGCAGTACTTC. The V and J genes are TRBV29-1 and TRBJ2-7, with a possible D match to TRBD2 (5 bases). Germline CDR1 SQVTM, CDR2 ANQGSEA. V was shortened by 0 bases and J by 2 bases, with 8 bases between the two germline ends. This CDR3 has 13 residues.

The chain recombines TRBV24-1 with TRBJ2-3; possible D gene TRBD2, 6 bases. Trimming took off 9 bases at V and 4 bases at J, with 13 bases between the two ends. In germline, CDR1 is KGHDR, CDR2 SFDVKD. This CDR3 comprises 13 residues. The chain's CDR3 is CATPGESADTQYF. CDR3 DNA: TGTGCCACCCCGGGGGAGTCAGCAGATACGCAGTATTTT.